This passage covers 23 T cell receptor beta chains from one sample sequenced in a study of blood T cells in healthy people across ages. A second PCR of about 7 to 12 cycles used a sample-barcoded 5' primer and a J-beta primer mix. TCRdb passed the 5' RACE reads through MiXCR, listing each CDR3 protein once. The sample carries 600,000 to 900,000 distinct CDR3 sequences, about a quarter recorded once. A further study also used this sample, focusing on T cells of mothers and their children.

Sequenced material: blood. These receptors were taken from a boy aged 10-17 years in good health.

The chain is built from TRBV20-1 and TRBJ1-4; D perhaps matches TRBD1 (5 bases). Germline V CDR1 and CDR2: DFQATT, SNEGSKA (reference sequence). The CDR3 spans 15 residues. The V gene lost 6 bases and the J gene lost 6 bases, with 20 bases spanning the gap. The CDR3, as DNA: TGCAGTGCCGACGAGTTAAGGGGAGGTGATGAAAAACTGTTTTTT. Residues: CSADELRGGDEKLFF.

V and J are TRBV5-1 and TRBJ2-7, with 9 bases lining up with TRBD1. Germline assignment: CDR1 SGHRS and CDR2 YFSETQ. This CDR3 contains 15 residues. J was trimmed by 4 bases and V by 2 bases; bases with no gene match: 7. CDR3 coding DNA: TGCGCCAGCAGCTTCGAGGGGACAGGGTCTTACGAGCAGTACTTC. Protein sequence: CASSFEGTGSYEQYF.

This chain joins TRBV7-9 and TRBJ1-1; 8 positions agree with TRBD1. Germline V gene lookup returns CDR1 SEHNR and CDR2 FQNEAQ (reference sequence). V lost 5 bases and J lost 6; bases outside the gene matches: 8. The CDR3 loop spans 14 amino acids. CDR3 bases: TGTGCCAGCAGCACGGACAGGGCGGAATCTGAAGCTTTCTTT. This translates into CASSTDRAESEAFF.

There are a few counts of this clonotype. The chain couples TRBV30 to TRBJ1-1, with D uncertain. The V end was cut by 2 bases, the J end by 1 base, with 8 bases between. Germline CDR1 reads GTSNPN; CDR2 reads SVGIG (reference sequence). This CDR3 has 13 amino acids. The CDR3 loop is CAWSPRQNTEAFF. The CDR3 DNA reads TGTGCCTGGAGTCCGCGGCAGAACACTGAAGCTTTCTTT.

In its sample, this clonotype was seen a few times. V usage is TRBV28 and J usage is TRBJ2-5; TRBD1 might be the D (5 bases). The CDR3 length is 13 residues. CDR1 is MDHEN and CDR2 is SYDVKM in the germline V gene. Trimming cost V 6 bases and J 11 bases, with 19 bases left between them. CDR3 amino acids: CASRPAQFKGQYF. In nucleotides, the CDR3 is TGTGCCAGCAGACCGGCCCAGTTTAAGGGGCAGTACTTC. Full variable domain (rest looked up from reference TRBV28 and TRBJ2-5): DVKVTQSSRYLVKRTGEKVFLECVQDMDHENMFWYRQDPGLGLRLIYFSYDVKMKEKGDIPEGYSVSREKKERFSLILESASTNQTSMYLCASRPAQFKGQYFGPGTRLLVL.

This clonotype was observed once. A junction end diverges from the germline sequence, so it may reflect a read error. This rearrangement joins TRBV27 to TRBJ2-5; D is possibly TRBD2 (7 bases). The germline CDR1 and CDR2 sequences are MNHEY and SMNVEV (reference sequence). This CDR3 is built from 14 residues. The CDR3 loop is CASKIAGAGETQHF. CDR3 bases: TGTGCCAGCAAGATCGCGGGGGCTGGGGAGACCCAGCACTTC.

CDR3 sequence: CASSHGQVAPNYGYTF. The CDR3 region has the DNA TGTGCCAGCAGCCATGGGCAGGTGGCCCCTAACTATGGCTACACCTTC. V is TRBV11-1 and J is TRBJ1-2; no definite D call. With 5 bases removed from V and 0 bases from J, the gap between germline ends came to 16 bases. There are 16 residues in the CDR3. Per germline, CDR1 SGHAT and CDR2 FQDESV (reference sequence). Full variable domain (outside the CDR3, taken from reference TRBV11-1 and TRBJ1-2): EAEVAQSPRYKITEKSQAVAFWCDPISGHATLYWYRQILGQGPELLVQFQDESVVDDSQLPKDRFSAERLKGVDSTLKIQPAELGDSAMYLCASSHGQVAPNYGYTFGSGTRLTVV.

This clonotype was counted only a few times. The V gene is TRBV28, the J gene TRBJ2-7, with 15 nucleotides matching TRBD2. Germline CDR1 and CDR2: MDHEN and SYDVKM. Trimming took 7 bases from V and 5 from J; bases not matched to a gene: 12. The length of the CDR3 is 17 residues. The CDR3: CASIKGGLAGGSHEQYF. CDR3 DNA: TGTGCCAGCATAAAGGGGGGACTAGCGGGGGGTTCTCACGAGCAGTACTTC.

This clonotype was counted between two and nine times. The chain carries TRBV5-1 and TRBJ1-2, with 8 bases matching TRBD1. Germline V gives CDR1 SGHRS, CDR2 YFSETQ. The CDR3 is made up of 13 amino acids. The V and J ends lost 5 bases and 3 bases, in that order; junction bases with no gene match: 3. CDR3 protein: CASRETGDYGYTF. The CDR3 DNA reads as TGCGCCAGCAGGGAGACAGGGGACTATGGCTACACCTTC. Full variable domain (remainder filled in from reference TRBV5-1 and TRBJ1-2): KAGVTQTPRYLIKTRGQQVTLSCSPISGHRSVSWYQQTPGQGLQFLFEYFSETQRNKGNFPGRFSGRQFSNSRSEMNVSTLELGDSALYLCASRETGDYGYTFGSGTRLTVV.

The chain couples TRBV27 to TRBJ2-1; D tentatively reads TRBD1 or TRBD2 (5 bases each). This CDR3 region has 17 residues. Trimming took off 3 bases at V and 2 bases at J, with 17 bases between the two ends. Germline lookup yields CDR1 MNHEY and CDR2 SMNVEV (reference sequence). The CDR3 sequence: CASSFPPGTLPYNEQFF. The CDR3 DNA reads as TGTGCCAGCAGTTTCCCTCCAGGGACCCTCCCCTACAATGAGCAGTTCTTC.

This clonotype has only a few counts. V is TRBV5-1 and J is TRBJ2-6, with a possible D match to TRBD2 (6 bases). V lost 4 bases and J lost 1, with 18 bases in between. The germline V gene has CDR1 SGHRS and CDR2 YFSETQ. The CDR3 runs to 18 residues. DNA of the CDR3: TGCGCCAGCAGCCCCTTAGCAGGGAGGTTATCTGGGGCCAACGTCCTGACTTTC. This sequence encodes CASSPLAGRLSGANVLTF.

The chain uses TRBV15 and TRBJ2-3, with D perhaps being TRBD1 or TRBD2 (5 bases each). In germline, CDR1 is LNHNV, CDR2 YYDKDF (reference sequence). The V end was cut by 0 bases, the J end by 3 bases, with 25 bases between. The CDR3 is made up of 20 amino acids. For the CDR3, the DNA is TGTGCCACCAGCAGAGATTGGGGGTCTAGCCTCACTCCCGGGACAGATACGCAGTATTTT. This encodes CATSRDWGSSLTPGTDTQYF.

The CDR3 is CASSLPRQGENIQYF. DNA of the CDR3: TGTGCCAGCAGCCTACCCCGACAAGGAGAAAACATTCAGTACTTC. The chain employs TRBV28 and TRBJ2-4; unclear D gene. The CDR3 is made up of 15 amino acids. The germline V gene encodes CDR1 MDHEN and CDR2 SYDVKM. The germline V and J ends were trimmed by 6 bases and 5 bases, with 17 bases remaining between them.

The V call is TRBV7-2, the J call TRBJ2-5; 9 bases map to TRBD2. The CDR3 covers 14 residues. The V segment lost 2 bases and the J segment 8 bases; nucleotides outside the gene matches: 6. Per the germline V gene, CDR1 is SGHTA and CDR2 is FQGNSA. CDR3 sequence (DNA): TGTGCCAGCAGCTTACTCGCTAGCGGGGCCACCCAGTACTTC. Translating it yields CASSLLASGATQYF.

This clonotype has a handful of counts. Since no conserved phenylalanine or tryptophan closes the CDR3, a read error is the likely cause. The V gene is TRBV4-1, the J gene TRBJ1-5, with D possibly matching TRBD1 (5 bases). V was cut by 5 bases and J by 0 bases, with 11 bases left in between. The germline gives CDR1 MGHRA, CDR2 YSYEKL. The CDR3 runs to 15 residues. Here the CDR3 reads CASSEGFYSNQPQHL. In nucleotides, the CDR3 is TGCGCCAGCAGCGAGGGGTTTTATAGCAATCAGCCCCAGCATCTT.

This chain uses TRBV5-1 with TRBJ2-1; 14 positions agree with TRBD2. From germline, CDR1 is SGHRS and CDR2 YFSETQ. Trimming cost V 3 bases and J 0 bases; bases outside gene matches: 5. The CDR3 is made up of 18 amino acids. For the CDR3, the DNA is TGCGCCAGCAGCTACGGGACTAGCGGGGGTAGCTCCTACAATGAGCAGTTCTTC. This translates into CASSYGTSGGSSYNEQFF.

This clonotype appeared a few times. The CDR3 DNA sequence: TGTGCCAGCAGTTTCGGGGTTTCCGCAGGGGGCTACACCTTC. Translated: CASSFGVSAGGYTF. V and J are TRBV12-3 or TRBV12-4 and TRBJ1-2, with a weak D call TRBD1 (5 bases). The CDR3 loop spans 14 amino acids. Trimming took off 3 bases at V and 8 bases at J, with 16 bases between the two ends.

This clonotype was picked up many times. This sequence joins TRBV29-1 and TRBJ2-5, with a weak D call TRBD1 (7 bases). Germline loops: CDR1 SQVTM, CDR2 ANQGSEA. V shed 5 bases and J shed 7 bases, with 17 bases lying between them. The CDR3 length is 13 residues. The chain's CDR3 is CSVSQGGMVTQYF. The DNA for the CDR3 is TGCAGCGTTTCCCAGGGGGGCATGGTGACCCAGTACTTC.

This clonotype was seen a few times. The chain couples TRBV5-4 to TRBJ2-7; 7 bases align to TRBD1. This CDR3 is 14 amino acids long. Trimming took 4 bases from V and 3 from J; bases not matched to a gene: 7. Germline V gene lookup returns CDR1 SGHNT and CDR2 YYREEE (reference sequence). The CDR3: CASSARGNGYEQYF. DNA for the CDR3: TGTGCCAGCAGCGCCAGGGGGAACGGCTACGAGCAGTACTTC.

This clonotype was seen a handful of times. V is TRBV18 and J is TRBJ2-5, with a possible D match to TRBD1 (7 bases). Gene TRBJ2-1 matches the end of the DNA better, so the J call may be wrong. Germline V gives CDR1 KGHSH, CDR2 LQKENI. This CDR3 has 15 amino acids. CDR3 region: CASSPRRGHYNEQFF. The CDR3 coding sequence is TGTGCCAGCTCACCAAGGAGGGGGCATTACAATGAGCAGTTCTTC.

The CDR3 nucleotides are TGTGCCAGCAGCGTTTTAGCGGGGGCCAGCTCCTACGAGCAGTACTTC. Its protein is CASSVLAGASSYEQYF. This chain links TRBV9 with TRBJ2-7, with TRBD2 identical over 9 bases. With 2 bases clipped from V and 0 bases from J, the junction kept 6 bases outside the gene matches. Germline CDR1 SGDLS, CDR2 YYNGEE. CDR3 length equals 16 residues. The full variable domain, its missing parts supplied by reference TRBV9 and TRBJ2-7, is DSGVTQTPKHLITATGQRVTLRCSPRSGDLSVYWYQQSLDQGLQFLIQYYNGEERAKGNILERFSAQQFPDLHSELNLSSLELGDSALYFCASSVLAGASSYEQYFGPGTRLTVT.

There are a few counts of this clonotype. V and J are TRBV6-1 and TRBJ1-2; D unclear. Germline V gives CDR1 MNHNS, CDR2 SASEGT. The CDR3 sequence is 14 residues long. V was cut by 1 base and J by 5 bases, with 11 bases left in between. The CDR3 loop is CASSEEATVYGYTF. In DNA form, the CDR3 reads TGTGCCAGCAGTGAAGAGGCGACGGTGTATGGCTACACCTTC.

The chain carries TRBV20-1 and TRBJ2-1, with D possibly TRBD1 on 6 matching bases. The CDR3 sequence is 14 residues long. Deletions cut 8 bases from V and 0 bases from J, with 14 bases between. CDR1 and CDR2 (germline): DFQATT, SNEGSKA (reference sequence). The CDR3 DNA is TGCAGTTGTTCAGGACAGAGCTCCTACAATGAGCAGTTCTTC. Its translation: CSCSGQSSYNEQFF.